This T cell receptor beta chain was identified during a study of T-cell reconstitution after alpha-beta-depleted transplantation in children. Study observations and caveats: Reportedly, only several hundred clones from non-depleted graft cells drove alpha-beta T-cell counts at about two months. T cells produced anew were the main source of T-cell counts and diversity one year after transplant. It was surviving recipient T cells and thymic progenitors that gave some patients high TCRbeta diversity at day 60.

CDR3 length: 14 amino acids. The germline V gene encodes CDR1 MGHRA and CDR2 YSYEKL. The J segment lost 6 bases and the V segment lost 3 bases, leaving 4 bases of the junction unmatched. TCRbeta library preparation incorporated unique molecular identifiers. TCRdb processed the PCR reads anew with MiXCR; each CDR3 protein has one entry. This sample has 550,000 to 800,000 distinct CDR3 sequences, with around 13% found just once. This clonotype occurred a few times. Its specificity is unknown. The sequenced sample was PBMCs, obtained before TCRalphabeta/CD19-depleted stem cell transplant. This clonotype was sampled from a girl aged 2 to 9 with congenital amegakaryocytic thrombocytopenia, due to receive a stem cell transplant. The chain has TRBV4-1 and TRBJ2-1; 8 bases align to TRBD2. Here the CDR3 reads CASSQVAGFNEQFF. The CDR3 DNA is TGCGCCAGCAGCCAGGTAGCGGGATTCAATGAGCAGTTCTTC.